One T cell receptor beta chain is described in this entry. This entry belongs to a study of T cell changes during pregnancy in multiple sclerosis. The assay was immunoSEQ multiplex PCR, and TCRdb's table has in-frame clones only and misses some. Found here are tens of thousands of clones, around 92% of them singletons; the top ten hold 2% to 2.5%. The CDR3 is 15 amino acids. CDR1 SEHNR and CDR2 FQNEAQ come from the germline V gene (reference sequence). Sequences were derived from peripheral blood, sampled in the third trimester of pregnancy. The sequence derives from a female donor with multiple sclerosis, enrolled in a pregnancy study. The rearrangement joins TRBV7-9 to TRBJ2-5; 8 nucleotides match TRBD2. The J call is doubtful: the DNA matches TRBJ2-7 better. The CDR3 is CASSPIAGRGIEQYF. CDR3 DNA sequence: TGTGCCAGCAGCCCGATAGCGGGGAGGGGCATCGAGCAGTACTTC.